A selection of T cell receptor beta chains follows, all from one sample in a study of T cells after yellow fever vaccination. TCRdb redid the calling of the 5' RACE reads with MiXCR, one entry per CDR3 protein. The sample includes about 50,000 distinct CDR3 sequences, 7.1% of them seen just once. The sample consisted of CD8+ T cells sorted from PBMCs, taken on the day of the first yellow fever vaccination. The receptor source for this set is a man younger than 35 who received the YFV17D yellow fever vaccine. CDR3s leave out the opening cysteine and the closing phenylalanine or tryptophan. A D gene is named only where the DNA matches it firmly.

V gene: TRBV28; J gene: TRBJ2-5; D gene: TRBD1; CDR3 protein: ASSPGQGSVVGEETQY
V gene: TRBV12-3/TRBV12-4; J gene: TRBJ1-2; D gene: NA; CDR3 protein: ASSFNAGYT
V gene: TRBV6-2/TRBV6-3; J gene: TRBJ2-2; D gene: NA; CDR3 protein: ASSSSQGYIGELF
V gene: TRBV2; J gene: TRBJ1-2; D gene: NA; CDR3 protein: ASSHEGSGSIYGYT
V gene: TRBV27; J gene: TRBJ2-1; D gene: TRBD1; CDR3 protein: ASSRPGTAYNEQF
V gene: TRBV2; J gene: TRBJ2-7; D gene: NA; CDR3 protein: ASSENEGREQY
V gene: TRBV4-1; J gene: TRBJ2-7; D gene: NA; CDR3 protein: ASSQGPGAPGYEQY
V gene: TRBV29-1; J gene: TRBJ2-7; D gene: TRBD1; CDR3 protein: SVEDVAGGNSYEQY
V gene: TRBV4-1; J gene: TRBJ1-2; D gene: NA; CDR3 protein: ASSQVVQGAYGYT
V gene: TRBV19; J gene: TRBJ2-1; D gene: TRBD1; CDR3 protein: ASSPRTGWYNEQF
V gene: TRBV4-3; J gene: TRBJ1-1; D gene: TRBD1; CDR3 protein: ASSQDTGGSTEAF
V gene: TRBV5-1; J gene: TRBJ2-2; D gene: TRBD1; CDR3 protein: ASSPKTGAGTGELF
V gene: TRBV27; J gene: TRBJ2-7; D gene: NA; CDR3 protein: ASSLAAVPTYEQY
V gene: TRBV6-1; J gene: TRBJ2-7; D gene: TRBD1; CDR3 protein: ASSAGTGRYEQY
V gene: TRBV19; J gene: TRBJ2-1; D gene: TRBD2; CDR3 protein: ASSISGPYNEQF
V gene: TRBV27; J gene: TRBJ2-7; D gene: NA; CDR3 protein: ASSLGGPTYEQY
V gene: TRBV5-1; J gene: TRBJ1-1; D gene: NA; CDR3 protein: ASSRTATEAF
V gene: TRBV12-3/TRBV12-4; J gene: TRBJ1-5; D gene: NA; CDR3 protein: ASSLAREKGNQPQH
V gene: TRBV12-3/TRBV12-4; J gene: TRBJ1-6; D gene: NA; CDR3 protein: ASQMGGSPLH
V gene: TRBV2; J gene: TRBJ2-2; D gene: TRBD2; CDR3 protein: ASSTRLLAGANTGELF
V gene: TRBV12-3/TRBV12-4; J gene: TRBJ2-2; D gene: NA; CDR3 protein: ASSPLTGELF
V gene: TRBV7-9; J gene: TRBJ1-4; D gene: NA; CDR3 protein: ASSLRSGDGEKLF
V gene: TRBV29-1; J gene: TRBJ1-5; D gene: TRBD1; CDR3 protein: SVGTGNTNQPQH
V gene: TRBV12-3/TRBV12-4; J gene: TRBJ2-2; D gene: NA; CDR3 protein: ASSLQNTGELF
V gene: TRBV7-2; J gene: TRBJ2-5; D gene: NA; CDR3 protein: ASSLGSAPGGETQY
V gene: TRBV7-9; J gene: TRBJ2-5; D gene: NA; CDR3 protein: ASSFLSLASETQY
V gene: TRBV11-3; J gene: TRBJ2-1; D gene: TRBD2; CDR3 protein: ASSSTSGVPVDEQF
V gene: TRBV12-3/TRBV12-4; J gene: TRBJ1-1; D gene: NA; CDR3 protein: ASSFLGREAF
V gene: TRBV11-2; J gene: TRBJ1-1; D gene: NA; CDR3 protein: ASSLYHSPNTEAF
V gene: TRBV20-1; J gene: TRBJ2-1; D gene: NA; CDR3 protein: SARRWVENEQF
V gene: TRBV5-1; J gene: TRBJ1-1; D gene: TRBD1; CDR3 protein: ASSFDFRDRELNTEAF
V gene: TRBV28; J gene: TRBJ2-3; D gene: NA; CDR3 protein: ASSLRTASTDTQY
V gene: TRBV5-5; J gene: TRBJ1-2; D gene: NA; CDR3 protein: ASSDQGIYGYT
V gene: TRBV29-1; J gene: TRBJ1-2; D gene: NA; CDR3 protein: SVSTHFGYT
V gene: TRBV28; J gene: TRBJ2-2; D gene: NA; CDR3 protein: ASSLSPGTGELF
V gene: TRBV29-1; J gene: TRBJ1-1; D gene: NA; CDR3 protein: SVEAFTDRTLGGMNTEAF
V gene: TRBV12-3/TRBV12-4; J gene: TRBJ2-6; D gene: TRBD2; CDR3 protein: ASSLGLAGAGANVLT
V gene: TRBV6-5; J gene: TRBJ1-1; D gene: NA; CDR3 protein: ASSFGPNTEAF
V gene: TRBV7-3; J gene: TRBJ2-3; D gene: NA; CDR3 protein: ASSPTRLTDTQY
V gene: TRBV5-4; J gene: TRBJ2-3; D gene: NA; CDR3 protein: ASSFATRYTDTQY
V gene: TRBV27; J gene: TRBJ1-4; D gene: NA; CDR3 protein: ASSLYTSGTTNEKLF
V gene: TRBV6-2/TRBV6-3; J gene: TRBJ2-7; D gene: NA; CDR3 protein: ASSYSVAGYEQY
V gene: TRBV7-9; J gene: TRBJ1-2; D gene: NA; CDR3 protein: ASSGHENRYGYT
V gene: TRBV5-8; J gene: TRBJ1-1; D gene: NA; CDR3 protein: ASSLPYRPDTEAF
V gene: TRBV6-5; J gene: TRBJ2-3; D gene: NA; CDR3 protein: ASSLGGASTDTQY
V gene: TRBV4-1; J gene: TRBJ2-3; D gene: TRBD1; CDR3 protein: ASSLEGTGLSTDTQY
V gene: TRBV7-2; J gene: TRBJ1-2; D gene: NA; CDR3 protein: ASRKTDSTYWGGYT
V gene: TRBV4-1; J gene: TRBJ1-1; D gene: TRBD1; CDR3 protein: ASSRHLHGQGEAF
V gene: TRBV14; J gene: TRBJ1-1; D gene: TRBD1; CDR3 protein: ASSAGQTEAAF
V gene: TRBV7-9; J gene: TRBJ2-1; D gene: TRBD2; CDR3 protein: ASSTTSLMGNEQF
V gene: TRBV14; J gene: TRBJ2-2; D gene: NA; CDR3 protein: ASSQELTGELF